These 4 T cell receptor beta chains came from one sample sequenced in a study of blood T cells in healthy people across ages. The authors ran a second PCR of about 7 to 11 cycles using a sample-barcoded 5' primer and a J-beta primer mix. TCRdb re-analysed the 5' RACE reads in MiXCR, keeping a single row per CDR3 protein. Of over 500,000 distinct CDR3 sequences in the sample, over 40% were seen once. Sequencing was done on a sample of blood. These receptors came from a woman aged 80 or over in good health.

This clonotype was picked up many times. V gene TRBV20-1 combines with J gene TRBJ2-5; D is ambiguous. V was clipped by 5 bases and J by 2 bases, with 18 bases between them. Germline CDR1 DFQATT, CDR2 SNEGSKA (reference sequence). The CDR3 length is 15 residues. CDR3 in amino acids: CSARRPTGRQETQYF. The CDR3 nucleotides are TGCAGTGCTCGAAGACCAACTGGAAGACAAGAGACCCAGTACTTC.

In this sample, this clonotype turned up many times. This sequence joins TRBV3-1 and TRBJ2-1; 9 bases are shared with TRBD2. V gave up 4 bases and J gave up 8 bases; unmatched junction bases: 12. Germline V gene lookup returns CDR1 LGHDT and CDR2 YNNKEL (reference sequence). The CDR3 has 16 residues. CDR3: CASSPQWASGAHEQFF. The CDR3 region has the DNA TGTGCCAGCAGCCCCCAATGGGCTAGCGGGGCCCATGAGCAGTTCTTC.

With respect to this clonotype: A clone one base away is much larger, so this may be a read error. The chain has TRBV2 and TRBJ2-1; TRBD2 matches 10 bases. V trimming: 6 bases; J trimming: 13 bases; junction bases outside the gene matches: 12. Germline assignment: CDR1 SNHLY and CDR2 FYNNEI. The CDR3 length is 14 residues. CDR3 loop: CASRTGTSVETQFF. The CDR3 DNA is TGTGCCAGCAGGACCGGGACTAGCGTCGAGACCCAGTTCTTC.

The chain recombines TRBV11-3 with TRBJ2-5, with 10 nucleotides matching TRBD2. The CDR3 sequence is 16 residues long. The V and J ends lost 3 bases and 5 bases, in that order; junction bases with no gene match: 9. CDR1 SGHNT and CDR2 YENEEA come from the germline V gene. CDR3 sequence reads: CASSFSSGGFAETQYF. In DNA, the CDR3 is TGTGCCAGCAGCTTTAGTAGCGGGGGGTTCGCGGAGACCCAGTACTTC.